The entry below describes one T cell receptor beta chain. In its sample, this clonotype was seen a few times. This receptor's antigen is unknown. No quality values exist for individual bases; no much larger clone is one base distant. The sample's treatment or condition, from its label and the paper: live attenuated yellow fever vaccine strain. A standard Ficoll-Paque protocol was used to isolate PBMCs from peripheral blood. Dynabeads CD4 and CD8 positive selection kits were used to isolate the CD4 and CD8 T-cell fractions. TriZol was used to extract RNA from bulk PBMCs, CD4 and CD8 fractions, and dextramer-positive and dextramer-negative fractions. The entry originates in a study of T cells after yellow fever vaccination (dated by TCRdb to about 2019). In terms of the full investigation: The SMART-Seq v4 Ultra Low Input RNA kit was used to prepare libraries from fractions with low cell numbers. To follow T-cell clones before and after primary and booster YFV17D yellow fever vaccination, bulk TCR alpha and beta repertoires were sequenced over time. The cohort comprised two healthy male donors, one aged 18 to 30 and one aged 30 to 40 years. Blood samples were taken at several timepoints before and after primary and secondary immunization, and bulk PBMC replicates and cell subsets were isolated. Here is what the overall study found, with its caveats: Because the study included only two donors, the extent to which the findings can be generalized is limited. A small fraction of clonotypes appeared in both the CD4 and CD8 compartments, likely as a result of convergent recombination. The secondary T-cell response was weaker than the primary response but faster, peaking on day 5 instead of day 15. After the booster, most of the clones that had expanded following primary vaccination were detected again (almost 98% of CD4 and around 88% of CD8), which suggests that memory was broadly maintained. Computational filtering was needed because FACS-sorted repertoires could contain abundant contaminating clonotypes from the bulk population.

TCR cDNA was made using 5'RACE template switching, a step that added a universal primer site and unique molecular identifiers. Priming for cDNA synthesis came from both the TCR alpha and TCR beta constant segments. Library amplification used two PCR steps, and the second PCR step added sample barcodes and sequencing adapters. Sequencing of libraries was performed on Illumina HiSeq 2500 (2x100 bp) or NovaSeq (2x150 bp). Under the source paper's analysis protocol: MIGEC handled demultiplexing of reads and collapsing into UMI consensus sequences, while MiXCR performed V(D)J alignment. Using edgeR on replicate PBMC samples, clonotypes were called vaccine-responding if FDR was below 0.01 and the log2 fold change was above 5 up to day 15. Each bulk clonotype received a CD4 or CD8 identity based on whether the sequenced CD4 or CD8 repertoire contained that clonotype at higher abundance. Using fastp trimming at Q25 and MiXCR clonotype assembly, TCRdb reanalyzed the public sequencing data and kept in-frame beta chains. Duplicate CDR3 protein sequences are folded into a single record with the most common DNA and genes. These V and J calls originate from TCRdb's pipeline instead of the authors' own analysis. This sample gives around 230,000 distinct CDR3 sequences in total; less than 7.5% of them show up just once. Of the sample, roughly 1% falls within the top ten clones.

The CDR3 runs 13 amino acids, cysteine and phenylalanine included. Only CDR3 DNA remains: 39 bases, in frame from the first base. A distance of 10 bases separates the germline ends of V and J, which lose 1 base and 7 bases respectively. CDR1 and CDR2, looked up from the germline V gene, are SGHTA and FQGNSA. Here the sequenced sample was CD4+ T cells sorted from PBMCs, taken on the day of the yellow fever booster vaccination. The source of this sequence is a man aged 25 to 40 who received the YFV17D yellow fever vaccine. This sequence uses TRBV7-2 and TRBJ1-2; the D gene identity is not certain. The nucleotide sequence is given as TGTGCCAGCAGCTTAGTGGCAGTAGCTGGCTACACCTTC. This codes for CASSLVAVAGYTF.